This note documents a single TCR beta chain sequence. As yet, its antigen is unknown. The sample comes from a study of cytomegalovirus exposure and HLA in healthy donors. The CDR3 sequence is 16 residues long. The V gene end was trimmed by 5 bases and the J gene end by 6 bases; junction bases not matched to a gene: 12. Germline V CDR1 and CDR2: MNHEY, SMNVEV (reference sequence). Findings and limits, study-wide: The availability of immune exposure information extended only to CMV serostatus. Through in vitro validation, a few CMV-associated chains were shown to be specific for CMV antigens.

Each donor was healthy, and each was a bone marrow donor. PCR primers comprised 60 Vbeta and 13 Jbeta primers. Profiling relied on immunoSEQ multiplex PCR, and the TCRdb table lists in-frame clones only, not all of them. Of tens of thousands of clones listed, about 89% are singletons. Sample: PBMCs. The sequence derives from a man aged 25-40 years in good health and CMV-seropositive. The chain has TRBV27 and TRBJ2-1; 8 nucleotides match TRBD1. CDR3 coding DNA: TGTGCCAGCAGTCCTGCCTGGCGGACAGGGCGCAATGAGCAGTTCTTC. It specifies CASSPAWRTGRNEQFF.